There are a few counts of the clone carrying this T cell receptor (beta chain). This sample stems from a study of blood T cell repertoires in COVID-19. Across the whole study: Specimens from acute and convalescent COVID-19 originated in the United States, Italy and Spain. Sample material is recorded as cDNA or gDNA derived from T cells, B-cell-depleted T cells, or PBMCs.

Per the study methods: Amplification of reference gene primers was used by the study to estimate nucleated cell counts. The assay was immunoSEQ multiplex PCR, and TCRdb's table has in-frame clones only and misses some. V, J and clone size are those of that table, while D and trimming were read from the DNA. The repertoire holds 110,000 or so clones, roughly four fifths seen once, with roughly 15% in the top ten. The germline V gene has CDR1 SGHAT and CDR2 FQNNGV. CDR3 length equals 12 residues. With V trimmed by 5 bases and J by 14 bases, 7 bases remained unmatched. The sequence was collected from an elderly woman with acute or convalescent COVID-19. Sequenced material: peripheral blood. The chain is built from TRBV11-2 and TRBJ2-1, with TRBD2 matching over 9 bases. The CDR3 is CASSPYGGREFF. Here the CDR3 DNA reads TGTGCCAGCAGCCCCTACGGCGGGAGGGAGTTCTTC.